These T cell receptor beta chains were read from a single sample in a study of blood T cell repertoires in COVID-19. The protocol was immunoSEQ multiplex PCR, while the TCRdb copy is restricted to in-frame clones and leaves out a portion. The sample contains some 220,000 clones, 85% of which appear only once. Sequencing was performed on peripheral blood. The receptor set was obtained from a man in his fifties or sixties with COVID-19, enrolled during active disease. Each CDR3 is given without its conserved first and last residue.

J gene: TRBJ2-3
V gene: TRBV9
CDR3 protein: ASSPRGLHDTDTQY

J gene: TRBJ2-3
V gene: TRBV4-3
CDR3 protein: ASSRSLAASTDTQY

J gene: TRBJ2-2
V gene: TRBV10-3
CDR3 protein: AISESGIAGAFHGELF

J gene: TRBJ2-4
V gene: TRBV7-9
CDR3 protein: ASSLGLDRGAKNIQY

J gene: TRBJ1-6
V gene: TRBV7-9
CDR3 protein: ASSFDRGLASPLH

J gene: TRBJ1-2
V gene: TRBV19
CDR3 protein: ASTSQGDSPRGYT

J gene: TRBJ2-1
V gene: TRBV25-1
CDR3 protein: ASSEAVGKFNNEQF

J gene: TRBJ1-2
V gene: TRBV18
CDR3 protein: ASSPQGNYGYT

J gene: TRBJ2-3
V gene: TRBV4-2
CDR3 protein: ASSRDTLAGGRPDTQY

J gene: TRBJ2-3
V gene: TRBV6-6
CDR3 protein: ASTKTGTVTDTQY

J gene: TRBJ1-2
V gene: TRBV28
CDR3 protein: ASSLGDIYRVGYGYT

J gene: TRBJ2-5
V gene: TRBV5-1
CDR3 protein: ASRTGGGETQY

J gene: TRBJ2-3
V gene: TRBV3-1/TRBV3-2
CDR3 protein: ASSQGTSASGDTQY

J gene: TRBJ1-5
V gene: TRBV2
CDR3 protein: ASSVEVPQPQH

J gene: TRBJ1-3
V gene: TRBV5-4
CDR3 protein: ASSLWLSGNTIY

J gene: TRBJ1-4
V gene: TRBV28
CDR3 protein: ASIPGGQFNEKLF

J gene: TRBJ1-3
V gene: TRBV6-6
CDR3 protein: ASSYPILAGNTIY

J gene: TRBJ1-1
V gene: TRBV7-9
CDR3 protein: ASSLGTGVASTEAF

J gene: TRBJ2-1
V gene: TRBV11-3
CDR3 protein: ASSSKEQPNNEQF

J gene: TRBJ2-7
V gene: TRBV9
CDR3 protein: ASSPQDRAYYEQY

J gene: TRBJ1-2
V gene: TRBV9
CDR3 protein: ASSVLGQPIYGYT

J gene: TRBJ2-2
V gene: TRBV24-1
CDR3 protein: ATNPGGTGELF

J gene: TRBJ1-2
V gene: TRBV6-5
CDR3 protein: ASSLQGALGYGYT

J gene: TRBJ1-2
V gene: TRBV5-1
CDR3 protein: ASAQGASANYGYT

J gene: TRBJ1-1
V gene: TRBV11-2
CDR3 protein: ASSLEVATGIATEAF

J gene: TRBJ1-2
V gene: TRBV5-1
CDR3 protein: ASSLNEPGVTGYGYT

J gene: TRBJ2-2
V gene: TRBV29-1
CDR3 protein: SVGQGAPNTGELF

J gene: TRBJ2-2
V gene: TRBV27
CDR3 protein: ASRIAGANTGELF

J gene: TRBJ2-7
V gene: TRBV28
CDR3 protein: ASSPSDRVGHEQY

J gene: TRBJ2-5
V gene: TRBV18
CDR3 protein: ASSRTVAGEETQY

J gene: TRBJ2-7
V gene: TRBV25-1
CDR3 protein: ASSEVNSYEQY

J gene: TRBJ2-1
V gene: TRBV10-2
CDR3 protein: ASSDSPSGGINEQF

J gene: TRBJ1-5
V gene: TRBV5-5
CDR3 protein: ASSQGQVTFNQPQH